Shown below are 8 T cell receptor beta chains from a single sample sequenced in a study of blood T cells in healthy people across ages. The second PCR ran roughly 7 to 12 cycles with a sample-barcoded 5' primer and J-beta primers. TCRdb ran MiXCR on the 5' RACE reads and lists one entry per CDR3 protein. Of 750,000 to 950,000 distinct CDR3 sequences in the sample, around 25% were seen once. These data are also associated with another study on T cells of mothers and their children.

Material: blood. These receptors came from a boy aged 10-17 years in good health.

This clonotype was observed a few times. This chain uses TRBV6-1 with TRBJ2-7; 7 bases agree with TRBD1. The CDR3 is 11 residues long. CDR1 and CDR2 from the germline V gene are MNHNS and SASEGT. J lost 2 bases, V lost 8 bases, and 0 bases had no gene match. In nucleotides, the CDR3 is TGTGCCAGCGGGACAGCCTACGAGCAGTACTTC. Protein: CASGTAYEQYF.

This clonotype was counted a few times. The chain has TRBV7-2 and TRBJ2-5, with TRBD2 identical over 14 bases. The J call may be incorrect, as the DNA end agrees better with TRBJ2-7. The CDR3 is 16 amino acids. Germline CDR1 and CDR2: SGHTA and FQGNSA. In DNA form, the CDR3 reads TGTGCCAGCAGCACCCGACTAGCGGGGGGGCCCTACGAGCAGTACTTC. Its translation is CASSTRLAGGPYEQYF.

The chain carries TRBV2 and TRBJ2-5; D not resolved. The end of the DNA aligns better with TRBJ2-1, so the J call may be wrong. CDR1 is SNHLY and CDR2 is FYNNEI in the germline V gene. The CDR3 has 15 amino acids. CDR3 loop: CASSDDRGPYNEQFF. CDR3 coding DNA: TGTGCCAGCAGTGACGACCGCGGTCCCTACAATGAGCAGTTCTTC.

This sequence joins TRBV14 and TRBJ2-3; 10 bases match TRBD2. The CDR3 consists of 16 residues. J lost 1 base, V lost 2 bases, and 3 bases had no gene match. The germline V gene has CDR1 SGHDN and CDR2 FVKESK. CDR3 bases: TGTGCCAGCAGCCAAAGGACTAGCGGAGGCACAGATACGCAGTATTTT. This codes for CASSQRTSGGTDTQYF. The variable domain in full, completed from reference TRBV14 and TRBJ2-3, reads EAGVTQFPSHSVIEKGQTVTLRCDPISGHDNLYWYRRVMGKEIKFLLHFVKESKQDESGMPNNRFLAERTGGTYSTLKVQPAELEDSGVYFCASSQRTSGGTDTQYFGPGTRLTVL.

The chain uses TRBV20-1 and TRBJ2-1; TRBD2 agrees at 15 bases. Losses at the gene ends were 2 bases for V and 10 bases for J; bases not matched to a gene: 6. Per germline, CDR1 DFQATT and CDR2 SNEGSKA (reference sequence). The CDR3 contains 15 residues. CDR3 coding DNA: TGCAGTGCTAGACTGGGACTAGCGGGGGGCAACGAGCAGTTCTTC. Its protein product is CSARLGLAGGNEQFF.

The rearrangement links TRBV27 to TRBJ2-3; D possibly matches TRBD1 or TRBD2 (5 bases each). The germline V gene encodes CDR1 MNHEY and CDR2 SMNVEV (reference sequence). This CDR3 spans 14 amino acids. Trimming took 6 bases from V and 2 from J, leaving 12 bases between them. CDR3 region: CASSSRGVTDTQYF. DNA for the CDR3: TGTGCCAGCAGCTCCAGAGGGGTCACAGATACGCAGTATTTT.

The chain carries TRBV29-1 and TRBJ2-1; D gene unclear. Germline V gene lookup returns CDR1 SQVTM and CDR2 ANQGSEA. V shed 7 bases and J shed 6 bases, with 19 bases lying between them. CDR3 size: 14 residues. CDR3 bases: TGCAGCGCCGCCGGTGGCAATAAGGGCAATGAGCAGTTCTTC. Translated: CSAAGGNKGNEQFF.

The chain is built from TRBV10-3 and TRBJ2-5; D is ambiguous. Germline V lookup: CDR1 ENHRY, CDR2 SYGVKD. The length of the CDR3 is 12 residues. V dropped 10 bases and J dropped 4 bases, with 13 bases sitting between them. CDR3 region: CATQFNSETQYF. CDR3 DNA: TGTGCCACACAGTTCAACTCAGAGACCCAGTACTTC.